This entry concerns a single T cell receptor beta chain. No base qualities exist here, and no much larger clone lies one base off it. CDR1 and CDR2, looked up from the germline V gene (reference sequence), are LNHDA and SQIVND. V and J are truncated by 7 bases and 2 bases respectively, leaving an intervening sequence of 5 bases. The CDR3 goes from the cysteine to the phenylalanine over 11 residues. CDR3 DNA is the only sequence kept; it has 33 bases, read in frame from the first base. For two to three weeks, CD8 T cells were restimulated once a week with irradiated TAP-deficient T2 cells pulsed with peptide (roughly 0.97 uM). Prior influenza exposure was inferred from donor age and from positive M1 tetramer staining, which was observed in every donor. Every 3 to 4 days, the cultures were fed with AIM-V medium supplemented with human serum, MLA-144 supernatant and recombinant IL-2. Peripheral blood mononuclear cells were obtained from fresh blood samples by Ficoll Paque Plus density separation. Positive selection with human CD8 MicroBeads was used to enrich CD8 T cells from the PBMCs. M1 dextramer-positive CD8 T cells were FACS-sorted from the expanded cultures and lysed for RNA isolation.

Total RNA was extracted with the RNeasy Mini kit, and cDNA was synthesized from approximately 100-300 ng RNA with the SuperScript VILO kit. CDR3 regions were amplified using multiplexed V- and J-gene primers that were designed to reduce differential amplification bias. The immunoSEQ platform was used for CDR3 amplification and high-throughput sequencing of TCRalpha and TCRbeta. Regarding the original processing steps: Sequencing data were analyzed with immunoSEQ Analyzer 2.0, including V gene frequency, CDR3 length and V/J pairing. Only productive rearrangements without stop codons were retained for repertoire analyses. Shannon and Simpson diversity indices were used to quantify clonotype diversity for each donor. CDR3 definitions followed IMGT conventions, and conserved CDR3 motifs were visualized as WebLogo sequence logos. To limit the effect of sequence-frequency bias, gene-usage abundance was additionally recomputed from unique clonotype counts. The immuneACCESS repertoire file appears here via TCRdb, limited to in-frame rearrangements. These files lack a portion of the clones; in checked studies, under half of the deficit traces to unresolved V genes, and the cause of the others is not known. That table gives V, J and clone size, and the DNA gave D and trimming. Here the sample has more than 300 clones; under 30% occur a single time. The ten largest account for about 45% of the sample.

This entry comes from a study of CD8 T cell repertoires and influenza (dated by TCRdb to the late 2010s). About the study as a whole: Four healthy influenza A-immune young adults aged 18 to 29 and two middle-aged donors were included in the cohort. In this study, next-generation sequencing of both TCRalpha and TCRbeta chains was used to profile the M1-restricted CD8 T cell repertoire of about 6 healthy donors. What the research found in general, with its limitations: Although in vitro expansion could skew the repertoire, a comparison of 18 TRBV families before and after expansion found no significant skewing. In every donor, TRBV19 was dominant in the M1-specific TCRbeta repertoire, making up between roughly 55% and 89.5% of sequences. Only about half of M1-specific TCRs carried the canonical 11-mer xRSx CDR3beta motif, whereas a 10-mer xGxY motif accounted for roughly 10%. The use of cDNA templates could bias sequence abundance through expression, reverse transcription or PCR, although the numbers of unique clonotypes would not be affected. On average, each donor had approximately 470 unique M1-specific TCRbeta clonotypes (range about 140-1,000), which suggests that earlier methods underestimated repertoire diversity.

The sequence links TRBV19 to TRBJ1-2; no D gene can be assigned with confidence. This TCR was recovered from a person aged 18 to 35 in good health. Material for sequencing was M1 dextramer-binding CD8+ T cells from cultured PBMCs. The cell subset or site label, as the study defines it: CD8 T cells sorted as dextramer-positive for the influenza matrix M1 58-66 peptide. The CDR3 in this case is CASTGNYGYTF. The DNA reads TGTGCCAGTACCGGGAACTATGGCTACACCTTC. Where the CDR3 stops, the reference TRBV19 and TRBJ1-2 genes take over; the full variable domain is DGGITQSPKYLFRKEGQNVTLSCEQNLNHDAMYWYRQDPGQGLRLIYYSQIVNDFQKGDIAEGYSVSREKKESFPLTVTSAQKNPTAFYLCASTGNYGYTFGSGTRLTVV.